These 27 T cell receptor beta chains share one sample of origin, sequenced in a study of shared clonotypes between healthy human individuals. Sequenced by immunoSEQ multiplex PCR; TCRdb stores in-frame clones only, minus some. The data contain 550,000 to 800,000 clones, 90% of them singletons. Input material: memory CD8+ T cells from PBMCs. Subset described: CD45RO+ cells pooled with CCR7-negative TemRA cells. Every receptor here comes from a young man in good health. Some clones in this sample may be carry-over from other donors' samples.

This rearrangement joins TRBV19 to TRBJ2-1; no reliable D call. V dropped 1 base and J dropped 4 bases, with 8 bases sitting between them. The germline V gene has CDR1 LNHDA and CDR2 SQIVND (reference sequence). The CDR3 is 14 residues long. Written as DNA, the CDR3 is TGTGCCAGTAGTATAGCGGCACTTTACAATGAGCAGTTCTTC. Its protein product is CASSIAALYNEQFF. Drawing the rest from reference TRBV19 and TRBJ2-1, the complete variable domain is DGGITQSPKYLFRKEGQNVTLSCEQNLNHDAMYWYRQDPGQGLRLIYYSQIVNDFQKGDIAEGYSVSREKKESFPLTVTSAQKNPTAFYLCASSIAALYNEQFFGPGTRLTVL.

The chain couples TRBV28 to TRBJ2-1; 11 bases align to TRBD2. V lost 5 bases to trimming and J lost 7 bases; unmatched junction nucleotides: 16. The CDR3 has 18 residues. Germline CDR1 is MDHEN and CDR2 is SYDVKM. The CDR3 sequence: CASSLIIAGGPQANEQFF. The CDR3 DNA reads TGTGCCAGCAGTCTGATCATAGCGGGAGGGCCCCAGGCAAATGAGCAGTTCTTC.

The V call is TRBV13, the J call TRBJ2-1, with 9 bases aligning to TRBD2. This CDR3 has 15 amino acids. In germline, CDR1 is PRHDT, CDR2 FYEKMQ (reference sequence). J was trimmed by 6 bases and V by 1 base; bases with no gene match: 4. The CDR3 here is CASSLATGLANEQFF. CDR3 bases: TGTGCCAGCAGCTTAGCCACGGGACTAGCCAATGAGCAGTTCTTC.

This clone was found a few times. This chain connects TRBV7-8 to TRBJ1-1, with a weak D call TRBD1 (6 bases). Trimming cost V 5 bases and J 4 bases, with 17 bases left between them. Germline-derived CDR1 and CDR2 are SGHVS and FQNEAQ. The CDR3 covers 15 residues. The CDR3 DNA sequence: TGTGCCAGCAGCCCGATGAAGGGGGTCGGCACTGAAGCTTTCTTT. Translating gives CASSPMKGVGTEAFF.

This rearrangement joins TRBV29-1 to TRBJ1-2, with 12 bases matching TRBD1. From germline, CDR1 is SQVTM and CDR2 ANQGSEA. There are 17 residues in the CDR3. Trimming at V came to 0 bases and at J to 4 bases, leaving 9 bases not matched to a gene. In DNA form, the CDR3 reads TGCAGCGTTGAAGAGTATTGGGACAGGGGGCACGGCTATGGCTACACCTTC. Translating gives CSVEEYWDRGHGYGYTF.

The chain is built from TRBV6-5 and TRBJ1-2, with D possibly being TRBD1 (6 bases). Trimming cost V 3 bases and J 4 bases, with 9 bases left between them. Germline-derived CDR1 and CDR2 are MNHEY and SVGAGI. This CDR3 contains 13 residues. Here the CDR3 reads CASSYGDTYGYTF. CDR3 coding DNA: TGTGCCAGCAGTTATGGGGACACCTATGGCTACACCTTC.

This clone was counted between two and nine times. This chain links TRBV15 with TRBJ1-2; D is uncertain. The CDR3 has 14 residues. Between the trimmed V and J ends, which lost 0 bases and 8 bases, there was a span of 13 bases. Germline V CDR1 and CDR2: LNHNV, YYDKDF (reference sequence). CDR3 loop: CATSRDLSGMGYTF. In DNA form, the CDR3 reads TGTGCCACCAGCAGAGATCTGAGTGGGATGGGCTACACCTTC. Using reference TRBV15 and TRBJ1-2 for the parts outside the CDR3, the full variable domain is DAMVIQNPRYQVTQFGKPVTLSCSQTLNHNVMYWYQQKSSQAPKLLFHYYDKDFNNEADTPDNFQSRRPNTSFCFLDIRSPGLGDTAMYLCATSRDLSGMGYTFGSGTRLTVV.

The CDR3 sequence is CASSLGRIQSYEQYF. CDR3 coding DNA: TGTGCCAGCAGTTTGGGGCGAATTCAATCCTACGAGCAGTACTTC. This chain joins TRBV27 and TRBJ2-7; D is possibly TRBD1 (5 bases). CDR1 is MNHEY, CDR2 SMNVEV, per germline (reference sequence). The CDR3 consists of 15 residues. Trimming took 3 bases from V and 1 from J, leaving 13 bases between them.

V gene TRBV27 combines with J gene TRBJ2-7; no clear D. The CDR3 has 12 residues. Germline CDR1 MNHEY, CDR2 SMNVEV (reference sequence). Trimming took 6 bases from V and 0 from J, leaving 6 bases between them. The CDR3 spells CASRGYSYEQYF. DNA for the CDR3: TGTGCCAGCAGAGGGTACTCCTACGAGCAGTACTTC.

V and J are TRBV4-1 and TRBJ1-5; 9 bases match TRBD1. The ends lost 1 base at V and 6 bases at J; junction bases unmatched: 10. CDR1 and CDR2 from the germline V gene are MGHRA and YSYEKL. The CDR3 contains 17 residues. The CDR3 DNA reads as TGCGCCAGCAGCCAAGCAACCGGGACAGGGCTGGGTCAGCCCCAGCATTTT. Translated, it gives CASSQATGTGLGQPQHF.

About this clone: One base away lies a much larger clone, so this may be a sequencing read error. The chain has TRBV30 and TRBJ2-1; D not resolved. Germline CDR1 is GTSNPN and CDR2 is SVGIG (reference sequence). The CDR3 spans 13 residues. The chain's CDR3 is CTWSVVLGHEQFF. CDR3 sequence (DNA): TGTACCTGGAGTGTAGTCCTAGGTCATGAGCAGTTCTTC.

Notes on this clone: The germline gene is not matched at one end of the junction; a read error may be the cause. The same CDR3 is also encoded by other DNA sequences in this sample. V usage is TRBV11-1 and J usage is TRBJ1-1; D gene uncertain. Germline loops: CDR1 SGHAT, CDR2 FQDESV (reference sequence). The CDR3 has 15 amino acids. CDR3 region: CASSFSRAGIEEAFF. The CDR3 region has the DNA TGTGCCAGCAGCTTCTCGAGGGCGGGGATAGAGGAAGCCTTCTTT.

The rearrangement links TRBV27 to TRBJ2-3; perhaps TRBD2 as D (6 bases). CDR1 is MNHEY and CDR2 is SMNVEV in the germline V gene (reference sequence). The CDR3 is made up of 15 amino acids. Trimming shortened V by 1 base and J by 4 bases, and 12 bases separated the two germline ends. The CDR3 protein is CASSLLSGSPDTQYF. The CDR3, as DNA: TGTGCCAGCAGTTTATTGTCCGGGAGCCCAGATACGCAGTATTTT.

This clone showed up just once. The rearrangement joins TRBV25-1 to TRBJ1-1; D is unresolved. CDR1 MGHDK and CDR2 SYGVNS come from the germline V gene. This CDR3 has 14 amino acids. Trimming stripped 2 bases from V and 1 base from J, with 8 bases between. DNA for the CDR3: TGTGCCAGCAGTGAAGGTAGTCGGAACACTGAAGCTTTCTTT. As protein: CASSEGSRNTEAFF.

This clone was seen only once. The rearrangement links TRBV15 to TRBJ1-2; 8 positions agree with TRBD1. V was clipped by 5 bases and J by 2 bases; unmatched bases: 1. Germline CDR1 is LNHNV and CDR2 is YYDKDF (reference sequence). The CDR3 has 13 amino acids. The CDR3 region is CATSDRGNYGYTF. The CDR3 nucleotides read TGTGCCACCAGCGACAGGGGAAACTATGGCTACACCTTC. Supplemented by reference TRBV15 and TRBJ1-2, the full variable domain reads DAMVIQNPRYQVTQFGKPVTLSCSQTLNHNVMYWYQQKSSQAPKLLFHYYDKDFNNEADTPDNFQSRRPNTSFCFLDIRSPGLGDTAMYLCATSDRGNYGYTFGSGTRLTVV.

This sequence joins TRBV25-1 and TRBJ1-6; D call uncertain. The V end lost 3 bases, the J end lost 7 bases, and 13 bases lay between the germline ends. The CDR3 contains 15 residues. The V gene's germline CDR1 is MGHDK and CDR2 SYGVNS. This CDR3 reads CASSDRTALNSPLHF. The CDR3 DNA is TGTGCCAGCAGTGACCGGACTGCATTAAATTCACCCCTCCACTTT. The entire variable domain, with the rest obtained from reference TRBV25-1 and TRBJ1-6, is as follows: EADIYQTPRYLVIGTGKKITLECSQTMGHDKMYWYQQDPGMELHLIHYSYGVNSTEKGDLSSESTVSRIRTEHFPLTLESARPSHTSQYLCASSDRTALNSPLHFGNGTRLTVT.

The V gene is TRBV5-6, the J gene TRBJ1-2; D gene ambiguous. From germline, CDR1 is SGHDT and CDR2 YYEEEE. V dropped 0 bases and J dropped 3 bases, with 6 bases sitting between them. The CDR3 contains 13 residues. The CDR3 loop is CASSLGGHYGYTF. In nucleotides, the CDR3 is TGTGCCAGCAGCTTGGGCGGTCACTATGGCTACACCTTC.

The rearrangement links TRBV28 to TRBJ1-2, with 8 bases lining up with TRBD1. CDR3 length: 16 residues. Germline CDR1 reads MDHEN; CDR2 reads SYDVKM. V shed 6 bases and J 5 bases; nucleotides not matched to a gene: 14. The CDR3 spells CASRRWEGQVPYGYTF. DNA for the CDR3: TGTGCCAGCAGACGTTGGGAGGGACAGGTCCCTTATGGCTACACCTTC.

The CDR3 DNA sequence: TGTGCCAGCAGTGGGTTCGGTACGTGGACAGGGATCCTCCATACGCAGTATTTT. It is translated as CASSGFGTWTGILHTQYF. The J gene is TRBJ2-3, the V gene TRBV2; 8 bases are shared with TRBD1. The CDR3 is 18 residues long. The germline V gene encodes CDR1 SNHLY and CDR2 FYNNEI. The trim removed 4 bases at V and 7 bases at J, leaving 19 bases unmatched.

The chain employs TRBV27 and TRBJ2-2; 10 positions agree with TRBD2. The V gene's germline CDR1 is MNHEY and CDR2 SMNVEV (reference sequence). The CDR3 runs 17 residues. The J segment lost 2 bases and the V segment lost 3 bases, leaving 6 bases of the junction unmatched. CDR3 in amino acids: CASSLFLAGANTGELFF. Written as DNA, the CDR3 is TGTGCCAGCAGTTTGTTTCTAGCGGGAGCCAACACCGGGGAGCTGTTTTTT.

The rearrangement joins TRBV29-1 to TRBJ1-2, with 9 bases aligning to TRBD1. Germline values: CDR1 SQVTM, CDR2 ANQGSEA. J gave up 7 bases and V 6 bases, and 3 bases lay outside the gene matches. The CDR3 contains 11 residues. CDR3 in DNA: TGCAGCGTGTGGACAGGGGTTGGCTACACCTTC. Protein product: CSVWTGVGYTF.

This chain connects TRBV4-3 to TRBJ1-5; 7 bases match TRBD1. This CDR3 is 18 amino acids long. Germline values: CDR1 LGHNA, CDR2 YSLEER. The V and J ends lost 4 bases and 1 base, in that order; junction bases with no gene match: 13. CDR3 coding DNA: TGCGCCAGCAGCCTCAAGTGGGACGAGACAGGGAGCAATCAGCCCCAGCATTTT. Translation gives CASSLKWDETGSNQPQHF.

The gene calls are TRBV19 and TRBJ2-2; D unresolved. The germline V gene has CDR1 LNHDA and CDR2 SQIVND (reference sequence). This CDR3 region has 13 residues. The ends were cut back, 7 bases at V and 0 bases at J, with 6 bases in the middle. CDR3 loop: CASTIANTGELFF. CDR3 nucleotide sequence: TGTGCCAGTACGATCGCGAACACCGGGGAGCTGTTTTTT.

V is TRBV7-3 and J is TRBJ2-2; a possible D gene is TRBD2 (5 bases). CDR1 and CDR2 from the germline V gene are SGHTA and FQGTGA. Trimming left V 6 bases short and J 7 bases short, with 18 bases between. The CDR3 covers 15 residues. Written as DNA, the CDR3 is TGTGCCAGCAGTGCTCGGACGTCAGGAGGCGGGGAGCTGTTTTTT. This translates into CASSARTSGGGELFF.

The chain has TRBV14 and TRBJ2-4, with D perhaps matching TRBD2 (5 bases). Germline CDR1 reads SGHDN; CDR2 reads FVKESK. CDR3 length equals 15 residues. V lost 0 bases and J 0 bases, leaving 6 bases between the germline ends. CDR3 region: CASSQEGLAKNIQYF. CDR3 DNA: TGTGCCAGCAGCCAAGAAGGACTAGCCAAAAACATTCAGTACTTC.

The chain uses TRBV25-1 and TRBJ1-2; D unclear. Germline loops: CDR1 MGHDK, CDR2 SYGVNS. V was shortened by 6 bases and J by 4 bases, with 15 bases between the two germline ends. The CDR3 spans 14 residues. In DNA form, the CDR3 reads TGTGCCAGCAGCAACCCCGGACCCTCCTATGGCTACACCTTC. This translates into CASSNPGPSYGYTF.

V is TRBV6-5 and J is TRBJ2-3, with D uncertain. Looked up from germline, CDR1 is MNHEY and CDR2 is SVGAGI. The CDR3 has 13 residues. V dropped 6 bases and J dropped 0 bases, with 7 bases sitting between them. Here the CDR3 DNA reads TGTGCCAGCAGGCCCTTAAGCACAGATACGCAGTATTTT. This encodes CASRPLSTDTQYF.